The entry below describes one T cell receptor beta chain. Its target antigen remains unknown. No much larger clone exists at a distance of one base, and base qualities are not known. The CDR3 holds 17 amino acids from the cysteine to the phenylalanine. Only the CDR3 portion is preserved as DNA: 51 bases, with reading frame beginning at the first base. Relative to germline, V is missing 1 base and J is missing 8 bases, with 15 bases of the junction outside any gene match. CDR1 and CDR2 are read off the germline V gene as SQVTM and ANQGSEA. Genomic DNA was isolated using the Qiagen DNeasy kit from unsorted PBMCs as well as from negatively selected CD4+ and CD8+ fractions. Using primers that anneal to V and J segments, immunoSEQ multiplex PCR amplified the TCR beta CDR3 regions. A synthetic immune receptor repertoire was used to minimize amplification bias, and any residual bias was removed computationally once sequencing was done. For the original study's pipeline: Repertoire diversity was quantified as the Shannon entropy index using custom Python scripts. The unsorted, CD4+ and CD8+ repertoires were each analyzed separately, with the exception of combined analyses, where CD4+ and CD8+ sequences were merged in silico. A clone counted as expanded when the clone's frequency after treatment rose at least 2-fold relative to C1D1, and clones undetected at baseline were given a pseudocount of 0.5. Singleton clones were defined as clones with 0 or 1 copy at C1D1, and non-singleton clones were defined as clones with 2 or more copies. Clones expanded in unsorted samples were labelled as CD4+, CD8+ or unknown by matching protein sequences in sorted samples from the same patient. Diversity changes from C1D1 to C4D1 were tested in paired samples using Wilcoxon tests. Not all clones reach the TCRdb copy of this immuneACCESS table, which keeps in-frame sequences only. Checked studies attribute under half of the gap to unresolved V genes and leave the rest unexplained. Clone size and V and J calls were adopted from that table, with D and trimming inferred from the DNA. Within this sample are 25,000 to 35,000 clones, with under 70% of them counted one time only. The top ten hold roughly 15% of the sample.

The sample's time point, from its label and the paper: cycle 2 day 1 (C2D1) of nivolumab. Every trial patient had relapsed following autologous stem cell transplantation, and prior brentuximab vedotin exposure was what differed among cohorts A, B and C. The trial cohort included 50 to 70 patients with relapsed/refractory classical Hodgkin lymphoma, and each patient had a best overall response of complete response, partial response or progressive disease. Single-agent nivolumab was administered to trial patients in the multi-cohort phase II CheckMate 205 trial. An independent review committee assessed best overall response using the 2007 International Working Group response criteria. Trial PBMCs were obtained immediately prior to nivolumab initiation (C1D1) and on therapy at cycle 2 day 1 and cycle 4 day 1. After peripheral blood was drawn into 8 mL Vacutainer Cell Preparation Tubes, PBMCs were isolated by centrifugation and then cryopreserved.

This sample stems from a study of PD-1 blockade in classical Hodgkin lymphoma (dated by TCRdb to 2018 to 2020). Study-wide context: Nivolumab dosing was 3 mg/kg intravenously every 2 weeks, continuing until either disease progression or unacceptable toxicity. The study used CyTOF and TCR beta sequencing to define a peripheral blood immune signature of response to PD-1 blockade in classical Hodgkin lymphoma. Paper-wide results and their limitations: The study was restricted to a single clinical trial cohort, and the causes of repertoire differences, possibly disease activity or prior therapy, were left undefined. Trial patients achieving complete response had baseline diversity similar to newly diagnosed patients, whereas partial responders and progressors had significantly lower diversity. Lower diversity was observed in patients in whom nivolumab was started less than 1 year after ASCT, and these patients were excluded from later analyses so that confounding by immune reconstitution would be avoided. CD4+ but not CD8+ TCR diversity rose significantly by C4D1 (p=0.0027 vs p=0.16), most apparent in complete responders (p=0.02). Baseline TCR diversity was reported to be lower in newly diagnosed patients than in healthy donors and to be lower still in relapsed/refractory patients.

The input for sequencing was peripheral blood mononuclear cells (PBMCs), taken before the second cycle of nivolumab. This chain joins TRBV29-1 to TRBJ2-1; 9 junctional bases match TRBD2. This TCR derives from a human donor with classical Hodgkin lymphoma. The DNA sequence is TGCAGCGTTGAAGGTTGGAACCTAGCGGGGCGAAGGGATGAGCAGTTCTTC. This translates into CSVEGWNLAGRRDEQFF.